The next 17 T cell receptor beta chains were all read from a single sample in a study of T-cell memory formation after mild COVID-19. TCRdb used MiXCR to reprocess the 5' RACE reads, holding one entry per CDR3 protein. The top ten clones hold roughly an eighth of a sample with a few hundred thousand distinct CDR3 sequences, 20% to 25% of them seen once. Sequenced: PBMCs or a T cell subset sorted from them (not recorded which). The receptors here all came from an adult woman who had mild COVID-19 (a few samples of this study predate the infection). Cell type and time point are not known.

The chain recombines TRBV24-1 with TRBJ1-2; D gene uncertain. Per germline, CDR1 KGHDR and CDR2 SFDVKD. The CDR3 is made up of 14 amino acids. The ends were cut back, 5 bases at V and 2 bases at J, with 11 bases in the middle. CDR3: CATSGSGSNYGYTF. The CDR3 bases are TGTGCCACCAGTGGTTCCGGGAGCAACTATGGCTACACCTTC.

This clonotype was detected ten times or more. This chain connects TRBV12-3 or TRBV12-4 to TRBJ2-7, with TRBD1 as a possible D gene (7 bases). The CDR3 extends over 13 amino acids. V was trimmed by 6 bases and J by 3 bases, leaving 12 bases between them. CDR3: CASSPGGSYEQYF. In DNA form, the CDR3 reads TGTGCCAGCAGCCCAGGGGGGAGCTACGAGCAGTACTTC.

This clonotype has more than one count but fewer than ten. The genes are TRBV12-3 or TRBV12-4 and TRBJ2-1; 13 bases map to TRBD2. The CDR3 consists of 16 residues. The junction had 6 bases not matched to a gene; V was cut back by 4 bases and J by 6 bases. CDR3 sequence: CASSYRTSGGSNEQFF. The CDR3 DNA sequence: TGTGCCAGCAGTTATCGGACTAGCGGGGGATCCAATGAGCAGTTCTTC.

This chain uses TRBV5-1 with TRBJ2-3; D not certain. The CDR3 runs to 12 residues. Per the germline V gene, CDR1 is SGHRS and CDR2 is YFSETQ. Trimming removed 1 base at V and 7 bases at J, with 7 bases between. CDR3 in DNA: TGCGCCAGCAGCTTGACAGACTATACGCAGTATTTT. Its translation: CASSLTDYTQYF. Together with reference TRBV5-1 and TRBJ2-3, the CDR3 gives the full variable domain: KAGVTQTPRYLIKTRGQQVTLSCSPISGHRSVSWYQQTPGQGLQFLFEYFSETQRNKGNFPGRFSGRQFSNSRSEMNVSTLELGDSALYLCASSLTDYTQYFGPGTRLTVL.

V and J are TRBV19 and TRBJ1-2; 7 bases agree with TRBD1. After removal of 5 bases from V and 4 bases from J, the junction contained 7 bases not matched to a gene. CDR1 is LNHDA, CDR2 SQIVND, per germline (reference sequence). This CDR3 is built from 14 residues. The DNA for the CDR3 is TGTGCCAGTAGTCATGACAGGGTAGTCTATGGCTACACCTTC. This sequence encodes CASSHDRVVYGYTF.

This clonotype was seen more than once but under ten times. The chain joins TRBV27 to TRBJ2-3; 8 bases are shared with TRBD2. The V gene end was trimmed by 6 bases and the J gene end by 0 bases; junction bases not matched to a gene: 5. Germline CDR1 reads MNHEY; CDR2 reads SMNVEV (reference sequence). The CDR3 totals 15 residues. CDR3 sequence reads: CASRLAALSTDTQYF. The DNA of the CDR3 is TGTGCCAGCAGACTAGCGGCCCTTAGCACAGATACGCAGTATTTT.

This clonotype has more than one count but fewer than ten. The chain employs TRBV6-2 or TRBV6-3 and TRBJ2-3; D is undetermined. Germline assignment: CDR1 MNHEY and CDR2 SVGEGT. CDR3 length: 13 amino acids. Between the trimmed V and J ends, which lost 5 bases and 4 bases, there was a span of 10 bases. The chain's CDR3 is CASSPESSDTQYF. CDR3 bases: TGTGCCAGCAGTCCCGAATCTTCAGATACGCAGTATTTT.

Remarks on this clonotype: At one end the junction does not follow the germline gene, possibly because of a read error. The chain joins TRBV3-1 to TRBJ2-5; tentatively, D is TRBD2 (5 bases). There are 13 residues in the CDR3. Germline CDR1 and CDR2: LGHDT and YNNKEL (reference sequence). CDR3 sequence: CASRQDYGETQYF. DNA of the CDR3: TGTGCCAGCAGACAAGACTATGGGGAGACCCAGTACTTC.

V is TRBV9 and J is TRBJ2-3; 11 nucleotides align to TRBD2. The CDR3 contains 15 residues. V was clipped by 0 bases and J by 3 bases; unmatched bases: 0. CDR1 is SGDLS, CDR2 YYNGEE, per germline. This CDR3 reads CASSVVAGGTDTQYF. The DNA for the CDR3 is TGTGCCAGCAGCGTAGTAGCGGGAGGGACAGATACGCAGTATTTT.

This clonotype was seen a few times. V is TRBV5-1 and J is TRBJ1-1; possible D gene TRBD1, 5 bases. The CDR3 spans 14 residues. Trimming pared 4 bases from V and 1 base from J, leaving 11 bases between. Germline V gene lookup returns CDR1 SGHRS and CDR2 YFSETQ. The CDR3 reads CASSPEDKNTEAFF. The DNA of the CDR3 is TGCGCCAGCAGCCCCGAGGACAAGAACACTGAAGCTTTCTTT. The variable domain in full, with the rest retrieved from reference TRBV5-1 and TRBJ1-1, is KAGVTQTPRYLIKTRGQQVTLSCSPISGHRSVSWYQQTPGQGLQFLFEYFSETQRNKGNFPGRFSGRQFSNSRSEMNVSTLELGDSALYLCASSPEDKNTEAFFGQGTRLTVV.

This clonotype was observed a handful of times. This chain uses TRBV5-1 with TRBJ1-6; the match to TRBD1 covers 9 bases. V shed 5 bases and J 9 bases; nucleotides not matched to a gene: 9. The CDR3 covers 15 residues. Germline-derived CDR1 and CDR2 are SGHRS and YFSETQ. The CDR3 DNA follows: TGCGCCAGCAGGGAGGGGGACAGGGAGTTTTCACCCCTCCACTTT. It translates to CASREGDREFSPLHF.

The chain has TRBV12-3 or TRBV12-4 and TRBJ2-1; 10 bases map to TRBD2. The CDR3 has 15 residues. V shed 5 bases and J 4 bases; nucleotides not matched to a gene: 5. The CDR3 protein is CASSPGTSVYNEQFF. The CDR3 bases are TGTGCCAGCAGTCCGGGGACTAGCGTTTACAATGAGCAGTTCTTC.

Only a few counts were recorded for this clonotype. The chain recombines TRBV7-6 with TRBJ2-5; D is possibly TRBD2 (6 bases). Germline V gives CDR1 SGHVS, CDR2 FNYEAQ. Trimming cost V 5 bases and J 7 bases, with 17 bases left between them. The CDR3 extends over 14 amino acids. The CDR3 bases are TGTGCCAGCAGCGACGCTAGCGTACTATGGACCCAGTACTTC. It encodes CASSDASVLWTQYF.

As DNA, the CDR3 is TGTGCCAGCAGTTACGGGGCGGGAGCCTATTCCTACGAGCAGTACTTC. Its translation is CASSYGAGAYSYEQYF. V usage is TRBV6-2 or TRBV6-3 and J usage is TRBJ2-7, with 7 bases that match TRBD2. This CDR3 is built from 16 residues. V lost 2 bases and J lost 1; bases outside the gene matches: 8. Germline-derived CDR1 and CDR2 are MNHEY and SVGEGT.

This clonotype appeared many times. The V and J genes are TRBV5-5 and TRBJ2-6; D unresolved. Deletions cut 0 bases from V and 0 bases from J, with 13 bases between. The CDR3 is 18 amino acids. In germline, CDR1 is SGHKS, CDR2 YYEKEE (reference sequence). DNA of the CDR3: TGTGCCAGCAGCTTGGTCGTCAGATTCCTCTCTGGGGCCAACGTCCTGACTTTC. Protein: CASSLVVRFLSGANVLTF.

There are a few counts of this clonotype. The chain combines TRBV20-1 with TRBJ2-7; possible D gene TRBD1, 6 bases. The CDR3 spans 14 residues. Germline-derived CDR1 and CDR2 are DFQATT and SNEGSKA (reference sequence). V lost 2 bases to trimming and J lost 5 bases, with 16 bases between them. The CDR3 sequence is CSARSGTIRDEQYF. CDR3 sequence (DNA): TGCAGTGCTAGATCTGGGACAATCAGGGACGAGCAGTACTTC.

This clonotype was detected ten times or more. The chain uses TRBV5-1 and TRBJ2-2, with TRBD1 matching 7 bases. CDR3 size: 14 residues. Per the germline V gene, CDR1 is SGHRS and CDR2 is YFSETQ. V gave up 4 bases and J gave up 4 bases; unmatched junction bases: 4. CDR3 in DNA: TGCGCCAGCAGCCCTGGGACAGTCACCGGGGAGCTGTTTTTT. Its translation: CASSPGTVTGELFF.